A selection of T cell receptor beta chains follows, all from one sample in a study of beta chain features in type 1 diabetes. TCRdb's table, derived via immunoSEQ multiplex PCR, lists solely in-frame clones and lacks some. The data contain around 300,000 clones, around 7.8% of them seen just once; the ten biggest clones take up approximately 1%. Sequenced input: central memory CD4+ T cells from blood. These receptors originate from a woman between 18 and 30 years old in good health. CDR3s include the opening cysteine and the closing phenylalanine or tryptophan. A D gene is named only where the DNA matches it firmly. Size is stated for part of the rows, as once, few or many counts, or as a class when the clone is expanded.

d_call: .; v_call: TRBV7-2; j_call: TRBJ1-2; clone_size: few; cdr3_aa: CASSSSQQGGGFYGYTF; cdr3_nt: TGTGCCAGCAGTTCGTCCCAGCAGGGCGGGGGTTTCTATGGCTACACCTTC
d_call: TRBD1; v_call: TRBV27; j_call: TRBJ1-5; clone_size: many; cdr3_aa: CASMKRDRGSPQPQHF; cdr3_nt: TGTGCCAGCATGAAGCGTGACAGGGGGAGCCCTCAGCCCCAGCATTTT
d_call: .; v_call: TRBV11-2; j_call: TRBJ2-1; clone_size: few; cdr3_aa: CASSVRGESYNEQFF; cdr3_nt: TGTGCCAGCAGCGTCCGCGGGGAATCCTACAATGAGCAGTTCTTC
d_call: .; v_call: TRBV7-2; j_call: TRBJ1-6; clone_size: few; cdr3_aa: CASIVSGTNNSPLHF; cdr3_nt: TGTGCCAGCATCGTTTCCGGGACAAACAATTCACCCCTCCACTTT
d_call: TRBD1; v_call: TRBV19; j_call: TRBJ1-5; clone_size: .; cdr3_aa: CATSDRILNQPQHF; cdr3_nt: TGTGCCACCTCGGACAGGATCTTAAATCAGCCCCAGCATTTT
d_call: .; v_call: TRBV27; j_call: TRBJ2-5; clone_size: few; cdr3_aa: CASRGAANRAETQYF; cdr3_nt: TGTGCCAGCAGAGGAGCGGCCAATCGGGCAGAGACCCAGTACTTC
d_call: TRBD1; v_call: TRBV9; j_call: TRBJ2-1; clone_size: .; cdr3_aa: CASSVVGRTGGINEQFF; cdr3_nt: TGTGCCAGCAGCGTAGTGGGGAGGACAGGGGGCATAAATGAGCAGTTCTTC
d_call: .; v_call: TRBV6-5; j_call: TRBJ2-7; clone_size: .; cdr3_aa: CASSTKYEQYF; cdr3_nt: TGTGCCAGCAGCACCAAATACGAGCAGTACTTC
d_call: .; v_call: TRBV23-1; j_call: TRBJ2-1; clone_size: .; cdr3_aa: CASSQLGQGRGNEQFF; cdr3_nt: TGCGCCAGCAGTCAATTGGGCCAGGGAAGGGGCAATGAGCAGTTCTTC
d_call: TRBD1; v_call: TRBV7-3; j_call: TRBJ2-2; clone_size: many; cdr3_aa: CASTTTGGSNTGELFF; cdr3_nt: TGTGCCAGCACCACTACAGGGGGCTCGAACACCGGGGAGCTGTTTTTT
d_call: .; v_call: TRBV30; j_call: TRBJ2-5; clone_size: few; cdr3_aa: CAWSAQETQYF; cdr3_nt: TGTGCCTGGAGTGCACAAGAGACCCAGTACTTC
d_call: .; v_call: TRBV19; j_call: TRBJ2-2; clone_size: .; cdr3_aa: CASSMGVLNTGELFF; cdr3_nt: TGTGCCAGTAGTATGGGGGTCCTAAACACCGGGGAGCTGTTTTTT
d_call: TRBD1; v_call: TRBV5-6; j_call: TRBJ1-2; clone_size: .; cdr3_aa: CASSNRGLSYGYTF; cdr3_nt: TGTGCCAGCAGCAACAGGGGGCTATCCTATGGCTACACCTTC
d_call: .; v_call: TRBV5-8; j_call: TRBJ1-2; clone_size: .; cdr3_aa: CASRRAHYGYTF; cdr3_nt: TGTGCCAGCAGAAGGGCCCACTATGGCTACACCTTC
d_call: TRBD1; v_call: TRBV2; j_call: TRBJ2-1; clone_size: few; cdr3_aa: CASRRQGESSYNEQFF; cdr3_nt: TGTGCCAGCAGGCGACAGGGGGAAAGCTCCTACAATGAGCAGTTCTTC
d_call: .; v_call: TRBV4-3; j_call: TRBJ2-1; clone_size: .; cdr3_aa: CASSLRGIYNEQFF; cdr3_nt: TGCGCCAGCAGCCTACGGGGGATATACAATGAGCAGTTCTTC
d_call: TRBD1; v_call: TRBV7-8; j_call: TRBJ2-5; clone_size: once; cdr3_aa: CASSPRTGGLETQYF; cdr3_nt: TGTGCCAGCAGCCCCCGGACAGGGGGTCTAGAGACCCAGTACTTC
d_call: .; v_call: TRBV5-4; j_call: TRBJ1-3; clone_size: .; cdr3_aa: CASSSGSFSGNTIYF; cdr3_nt: TGTGCCAGCAGCTCTGGAAGTTTCTCTGGAAACACCATATATTTT
d_call: .; v_call: TRBV2; j_call: TRBJ1-1; clone_size: .; cdr3_aa: CASSNREAFF; cdr3_nt: TGTGCCAGCAGTAACAGGGAAGCTTTCTTT
d_call: .; v_call: TRBV5-4; j_call: TRBJ2-2; clone_size: many; cdr3_aa: CASSPPNTGELFF; cdr3_nt: TGTGCCAGCAGCCCTCCAAACACCGGGGAGCTGTTTTTT
d_call: TRBD2; v_call: TRBV7-8; j_call: TRBJ2-3; clone_size: few; cdr3_aa: CASTPVGLAGADTQYF; cdr3_nt: TGTGCCAGCACCCCGGTGGGACTAGCGGGAGCAGATACGCAGTATTTT
d_call: TRBD2; v_call: TRBV20-1; j_call: TRBJ2-1; clone_size: few; cdr3_aa: CSAGTSGEQFF; cdr3_nt: TGCAGTGCTGGGACTAGCGGTGAGCAGTTCTTC
d_call: .; v_call: TRBV6-5; j_call: TRBJ1-5; clone_size: .; cdr3_aa: CASRPQVNQPQHF; cdr3_nt: TGTGCCAGCAGGCCACAGGTGAACCAGCCCCAGCATTTT
d_call: TRBD1; v_call: TRBV18; j_call: TRBJ1-2; clone_size: few; cdr3_aa: CASSPPDTGGNRYTF; cdr3_nt: TGTGCCAGCTCACCACCGGACACAGGGGGCAATCGCTACACCTTC
d_call: TRBD1; v_call: TRBV27; j_call: TRBJ1-5; clone_size: few; cdr3_aa: CASRAFGTEFNQPQHF; cdr3_nt: TGTGCCAGCAGGGCATTCGGGACAGAGTTCAATCAGCCCCAGCATTTT
d_call: .; v_call: TRBV7-3; j_call: TRBJ2-2; clone_size: .; cdr3_aa: CASSRQTGELFF; cdr3_nt: TGTGCCAGCAGCCGGCAGACCGGGGAGCTGTTTTTT
d_call: TRBD1; v_call: TRBV28; j_call: TRBJ1-5; clone_size: .; cdr3_aa: CASSWDRNQPQHF; cdr3_nt: TGTGCCAGCAGTTGGGACAGAAATCAGCCCCAGCATTTT
d_call: .; v_call: TRBV6-5; j_call: TRBJ1-5; clone_size: .; cdr3_aa: CARLTGYSNQPQHF; cdr3_nt: TGTGCCAGGCTGACCGGGTATAGCAATCAGCCCCAGCATTTT
d_call: TRBD1; v_call: TRBV18; j_call: TRBJ1-1; clone_size: many; cdr3_aa: CASSQTGGAFEAFF; cdr3_nt: TGTGCCAGCTCGCAAACAGGGGGCGCGTTTGAAGCTTTCTTT
d_call: .; v_call: TRBV6-6; j_call: TRBJ2-3; clone_size: .; cdr3_aa: CASSYTGQDTQYF; cdr3_nt: TGTGCCAGCAGTTACACTGGGCAAGATACGCAGTATTTT
d_call: .; v_call: TRBV6-5; j_call: TRBJ2-3; clone_size: .; cdr3_aa: CASSSGQPGDTQYF; cdr3_nt: TGTGCCAGCAGTTCAGGACAGCCGGGAGATACGCAGTATTTT
d_call: .; v_call: TRBV7-3; j_call: TRBJ1-1; clone_size: .; cdr3_aa: CASSLRGGTEAFF; cdr3_nt: TGTGCCAGCAGCCTTCGGGGGGGCACTGAAGCTTTCTTT
d_call: .; v_call: TRBV14; j_call: TRBJ2-7; clone_size: .; cdr3_aa: CASSQLPGHTSYEQYF; cdr3_nt: TGTGCCAGCAGCCAACTCCCGGGACATACCTCCTACGAGCAGTACTTC
d_call: .; v_call: TRBV5-1; j_call: TRBJ2-3; clone_size: few; cdr3_aa: CASSLEGSTDTQYF; cdr3_nt: TGCGCCAGCAGCTTGGAGGGAAGCACAGATACGCAGTATTTT
d_call: .; v_call: TRBV7-9; j_call: TRBJ1-4; clone_size: few; cdr3_aa: CASRRSSNEKLFF; cdr3_nt: TGTGCCAGCAGACGAAGCAGTAATGAAAAACTGTTTTTT
d_call: .; v_call: TRBV9; j_call: TRBJ2-3; clone_size: few; cdr3_aa: CASSVTGSSDTQYF; cdr3_nt: TGTGCCAGCAGCGTAACCGGGAGTAGCGATACGCAGTATTTT
d_call: .; v_call: TRBV11-1; j_call: TRBJ2-1; clone_size: few; cdr3_aa: CASSPRTARNNEQFF; cdr3_nt: TGTGCCAGCAGTCCGCGCACCGCCCGAAACAATGAGCAGTTCTTC
d_call: .; v_call: TRBV30; j_call: TRBJ2-5; clone_size: few; cdr3_aa: CAWTAYQETQYF; cdr3_nt: TGTGCCTGGACAGCGTACCAAGAGACCCAGTACTTC
d_call: .; v_call: TRBV25-1; j_call: TRBJ2-5; clone_size: .; cdr3_aa: CASSQGRTTVLQETQYF; cdr3_nt: TGTGCCAGCAGCCAAGGTAGGACAACTGTCCTCCAAGAGACCCAGTACTTC
d_call: .; v_call: TRBV7-2; j_call: TRBJ2-7; clone_size: .; cdr3_aa: CASSFGLHEQYF; cdr3_nt: TGTGCCAGCAGCTTTGGGTTACACGAGCAGTACTTC
d_call: TRBD1; v_call: TRBV5-6; j_call: TRBJ2-2; clone_size: .; cdr3_aa: CASSLVGTVNTGELFF; cdr3_nt: TGTGCCAGCAGCTTGGTAGGGACAGTGAACACCGGGGAGCTGTTTTTT
d_call: .; v_call: TRBV5-1; j_call: TRBJ1-2; clone_size: .; cdr3_aa: CASSPNRAGGNYGYTF; cdr3_nt: TGCGCCAGCAGCCCGAACCGGGCCGGGGGCAACTATGGCTACACCTTC
d_call: TRBD1; v_call: TRBV23-1; j_call: TRBJ2-7; clone_size: .; cdr3_aa: CASGQGTGSYEQYF; cdr3_nt: TGCGCCAGCGGACAGGGGACAGGGTCCTACGAGCAGTACTTC
d_call: .; v_call: TRBV7-2; j_call: TRBJ2-1; clone_size: many; cdr3_aa: CASSSQQGTYNEQFF; cdr3_nt: TGTGCCAGCAGTTCACAACAGGGTACTTACAATGAGCAGTTCTTC
d_call: .; v_call: TRBV19; j_call: TRBJ2-1; clone_size: few; cdr3_aa: CASSGRRSYNEQFF; cdr3_nt: TGTGCCAGTTCGGGTAGACGCTCCTACAATGAGCAGTTCTTC
d_call: .; v_call: TRBV5-6; j_call: TRBJ1-5; clone_size: few; cdr3_aa: CASSRQGSAPQHF; cdr3_nt: TGTGCCAGCAGCCGTCAGGGGTCTGCGCCCCAGCATTTT
d_call: .; v_call: TRBV30; j_call: TRBJ1-5; clone_size: many; cdr3_aa: CAWTLKAGNQPQHF; cdr3_nt: TGTGCCTGGACCCTTAAGGCCGGCAATCAGCCCCAGCATTTT
d_call: .; v_call: TRBV19; j_call: TRBJ1-1; clone_size: few; cdr3_aa: CASSMFGPNTEAFF; cdr3_nt: TGTGCCAGTAGTATGTTTGGGCCGAACACTGAAGCTTTCTTT
d_call: TRBD1; v_call: TRBV2; j_call: TRBJ1-5; clone_size: few; cdr3_aa: CATRPGQGMGNQPQHF; cdr3_nt: TGTGCCACCAGACCGGGACAGGGGATGGGCAATCAGCCCCAGCATTTT